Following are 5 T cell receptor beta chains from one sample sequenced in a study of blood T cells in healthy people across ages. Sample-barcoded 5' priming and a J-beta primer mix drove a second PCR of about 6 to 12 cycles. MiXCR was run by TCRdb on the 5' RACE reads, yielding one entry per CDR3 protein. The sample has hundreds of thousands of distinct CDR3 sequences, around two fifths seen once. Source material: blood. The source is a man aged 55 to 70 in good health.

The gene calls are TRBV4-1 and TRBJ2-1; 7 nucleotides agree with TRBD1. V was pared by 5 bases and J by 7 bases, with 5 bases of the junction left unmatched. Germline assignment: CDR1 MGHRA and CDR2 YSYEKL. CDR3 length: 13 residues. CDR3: CASSRDRTNEQFF. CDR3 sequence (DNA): TGCGCCAGCAGCAGGGACAGAACTAATGAGCAGTTCTTC.

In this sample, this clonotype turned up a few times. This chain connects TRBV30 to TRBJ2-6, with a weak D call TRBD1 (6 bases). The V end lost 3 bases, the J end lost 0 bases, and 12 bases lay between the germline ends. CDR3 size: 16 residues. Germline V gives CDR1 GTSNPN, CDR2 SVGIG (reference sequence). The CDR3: CAWSQGQGSGANVLTF. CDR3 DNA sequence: TGTGCCTGGAGCCAGGGGCAGGGCTCTGGGGCCAACGTCCTGACTTTC.

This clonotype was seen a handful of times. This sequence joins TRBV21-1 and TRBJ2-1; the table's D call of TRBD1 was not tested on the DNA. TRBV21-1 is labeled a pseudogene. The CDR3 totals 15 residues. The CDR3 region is CASSKSGDLYNEQFF. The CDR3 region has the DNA TGTGCCAGCAGCAAGAGCGGGGACCTTTACAATGAGCAGTTCTTC.

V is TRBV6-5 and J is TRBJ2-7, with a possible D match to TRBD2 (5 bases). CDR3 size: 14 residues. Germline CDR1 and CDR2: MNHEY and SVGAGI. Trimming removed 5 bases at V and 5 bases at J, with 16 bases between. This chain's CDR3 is CASSTPGVHHEQYF. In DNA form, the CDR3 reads TGTGCCAGCAGTACCCCCGGGGTTCATCACGAGCAGTACTTC.

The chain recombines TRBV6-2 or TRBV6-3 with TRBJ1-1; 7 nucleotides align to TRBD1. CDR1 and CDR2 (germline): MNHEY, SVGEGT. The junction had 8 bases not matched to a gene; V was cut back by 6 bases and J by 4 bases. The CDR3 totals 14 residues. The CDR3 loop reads CASRRQGGVTEAFF. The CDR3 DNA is TGTGCCAGCAGACGACAGGGTGGGGTCACTGAAGCTTTCTTT.